The 7 T cell receptor beta chains listed next were all sequenced from one sample in a study of cytotoxic CD8 clonotypes in ibrutinib-treated CLL. Some clones are missing from TCRdb's copy, which holds only in-frame ones; the method was immunoSEQ multiplex PCR. The sample includes about 50,000 clones, around four fifths seen only once; the top ten take around 21%. This specimen consisted of PBMCs, obtained after 24 months of ibrutinib treatment. These receptors were collected from a human donor with chronic lymphocytic leukemia.

This clone was seen more than once but under ten times. The chain couples TRBV7-9 to TRBJ1-2; D possibly corresponds to TRBD1 (5 bases). This CDR3 region has 15 residues. The germline V gene encodes CDR1 SEHNR and CDR2 FQNEAQ (reference sequence). Trimming stripped 1 base from V and 4 bases from J, with 13 bases between. CDR3 region: CASSLGRQSVYGYTF. CDR3 in DNA: TGTGCCAGCAGCTTAGGAAGACAGAGCGTCTATGGCTACACCTTC.

The gene calls are TRBV28 and TRBJ2-7; 9 bases fit TRBD2. With V trimmed by 4 bases and J by 3 bases, 7 bases remained unmatched. The CDR3 is made up of 15 amino acids. Germline V gene lookup returns CDR1 MDHEN and CDR2 SYDVKM. CDR3 loop: CASSSEREALYEQYF. The CDR3, as DNA: TGTGCCAGCAGTTCTGAGCGGGAGGCACTCTACGAGCAGTACTTC.

This clone is classed as medium-sized (0.01 to 0.1%). This rearrangement joins TRBV30 to TRBJ2-7; D not resolved. The germline V gene has CDR1 GTSNPN and CDR2 SVGIG (reference sequence). Trimming took off 2 bases at V and 0 bases at J, with 11 bases between the two ends. The CDR3 has 14 residues. CDR3 bases: TGTGCCTGGAGTACCCCGTGGGACTCCTACGAGCAGTACTTC. This encodes CAWSTPWDSYEQYF.

V and J are TRBV10-1 and TRBJ2-1; TRBD2 agrees at 8 bases. This CDR3 region has 15 residues. After removal of 3 bases from V and 3 bases from J, the junction contained 4 bases not matched to a gene. In germline, CDR1 is WNHNN, CDR2 SYGVQD (reference sequence). The CDR3 loop is CASSDPGLGYNEQFF. DNA of the CDR3: TGCGCCAGCAGTGACCCGGGACTAGGCTACAATGAGCAGTTCTTC.

J is TRBJ1-2 and V is TRBV19; TRBD1 matches at 8 bases. With V trimmed by 6 bases and J by 2 bases, 8 bases remained unmatched. CDR1 LNHDA and CDR2 SQIVND come from the germline V gene (reference sequence). This CDR3 spans 15 amino acids. CDR3 DNA: TGTGCCAGTAGCGGAGGCAGGGGGCGCAACTATGGCTACACCTTC. Residues: CASSGGRGRNYGYTF.

The rearrangement links TRBV7-8 to TRBJ1-4; possibly TRBD1 for D (5 bases). The CDR3 covers 14 residues. The germline gives CDR1 SGHVS, CDR2 FQNEAQ. Trimming removed 1 base from V and 7 bases from J, with 10 bases in between. CDR3 in DNA: TGTGCCAGCAGCTTAGTAGGGGTTGGTGAAAAACTGTTTTTT. This gives the protein CASSLVGVGEKLFF.

The rearrangement links TRBV9 to TRBJ2-3; D remains unclear. The V end was cut by 0 bases, the J end by 1 base, with 6 bases between. The CDR3 length is 14 residues. The germline V gene has CDR1 SGDLS and CDR2 YYNGEE. CDR3 nucleotide sequence: TGTGCCAGCAGCGTAGCAGTTCGCACAGATACGCAGTATTTT. Translation: CASSVAVRTDTQYF.